The 25 T cell receptor beta chains below all came from one sample that was sequenced in a study of vaccination and CD4 T cells after COVID-19 (dated 2022 in TCRdb). These receptors are not linked to any known antigen. The library was built by means of PCR. These reads were obtained on an Illumina iSeq 100. At the Johns Hopkins FTIC core, DNA from the cultured CD4+ T cells underwent TCR sequencing with the Oncomine TCR Beta short-read assay. The raw public data were reprocessed by TCRdb itself: fastp quality trimming at Q25, MiXCR clonotype calling, in-frame beta chains only. When rows share a CDR3 protein, they turn into one entry using the most common DNA and genes. The sample table shows some 7,100 distinct CDR3 sequences, and 73% are seen once. The ten largest account for 16% of the sample. The treatment or condition label for this specimen denotes: roughly ten-day PBMC culture with coronavirus spike peptide pools or control peptides (ViraFEST assay).

The material sequenced was CD4+ T cells from blood, cultured in vitro. These receptors originate from a human donor who had recovered from COVID-19.

The chain carries TRBV20-1 and TRBJ2-6; possibly TRBD2 for D (5 bases). This CDR3 contains 18 residues. Germline CDR1 DFQATT, CDR2 SNEGSKA (reference sequence). Trimming removed 0 bases at V and 0 bases at J, with 15 bases between. CDR3: CSAREREGLNSGANVLTF. The DNA of the CDR3 is TGCAGTGCTAGAGAAAGAGAGGGCCTCAACTCTGGGGCCAACGTCCTGACTTTC.

The gene calls are TRBV20-1 and TRBJ1-1, with D uncertain. Trimming shortened V by 0 bases and J by 8 bases, and 13 bases separated the two germline ends. From germline, CDR1 is DFQATT and CDR2 SNEGSKA (reference sequence). There are 13 residues in the CDR3. The CDR3 here is CSARDPLSLEAFF. For the CDR3, the DNA is TGCAGTGCTAGAGATCCCCTGTCCCTGGAAGCTTTCTTT.

The chain combines TRBV7-9 with TRBJ1-5; 7 positions agree with TRBD1. CDR1 and CDR2 (germline): SEHNR, FQNEAQ (reference sequence). The V and J ends lost 0 bases and 1 base, in that order; junction bases with no gene match: 3. There are 16 residues in the CDR3. The CDR3 sequence: CASSLAQGGSNQPQHF. CDR3 bases: TGTGCCAGCAGCTTAGCTCAGGGGGGGAGCAATCAGCCCCAGCATTTT.

This sequence joins TRBV6-2 or TRBV6-3 and TRBJ1-3; D possibly corresponds to TRBD1 (6 bases). CDR3 size: 15 residues. Germline assignment: CDR1 MNHEY and CDR2 SVGEGT. The V and J ends lost 2 bases and 0 bases respectively, with 8 bases between them. CDR3 region: CASSYDRSSGNTIYF. The CDR3 DNA reads as TGTGCCAGCAGTTACGACAGGAGCTCTGGAAACACCATATATTTT.

J is TRBJ2-7 and V is TRBV20-1, with D uncertain. The CDR3 extends over 13 amino acids. V gave up 1 base and J gave up 7 bases, with 14 bases separating them. Germline V gives CDR1 DFQATT, CDR2 SNEGSKA (reference sequence). The CDR3 loop reads CSARGLRGGEQYF. DNA for the CDR3: TGCAGTGCTAGAGGGCTTCGAGGTGGGGAGCAGTACTTC.

This clonotype was seen a handful of times. This chain connects TRBV20-1 to TRBJ1-1, with D uncertain. V was cut by 0 bases and J by 8 bases, with 13 bases left in between. The CDR3 has 13 residues. The V gene's germline CDR1 is DFQATT and CDR2 SNEGSKA (reference sequence). CDR3 sequence (DNA): TGCAGTGCTAGAGATTCGGCGGGCTGGGAAGCTTTCTTT. This codes for CSARDSAGWEAFF.

In this sample, this clonotype is medium-sized. The rearrangement links TRBV28 to TRBJ1-2; possibly TRBD1 for D (6 bases). The V gene's germline CDR1 is MDHEN and CDR2 SYDVKM. The CDR3 is 16 amino acids. V gave up 1 base and J gave up 4 bases, with 16 bases separating them. CDR3: CASSLYSGGRGYGYTF. CDR3 bases: TGTGCCAGCAGTTTATATAGTGGGGGGCGCGGCTATGGCTACACCTTC.

V and J are TRBV28 and TRBJ1-6, with a tentative D call TRBD1 (5 bases). Trimming took 5 bases from V and 1 from J, leaving 9 bases between them. There are 15 residues in the CDR3. Germline V gene lookup returns CDR1 MDHEN and CDR2 SYDVKM. The CDR3 sequence: CASSRRVSYNSPLHF. As DNA, the CDR3 is TGTGCCAGCAGTCGCAGGGTTTCCTATAATTCACCCCTCCACTTT.

This clonotype appeared a single time. CDR3 protein: CAWGSGRKAQHF. CDR3 in DNA: TGTGCCTGGGGCTCGGGGCGTAAGGCCCAGCATTTT. The J gene is TRBJ1-5, the V gene TRBV30; D is possibly TRBD1 (5 bases). The CDR3 consists of 12 residues. In germline, CDR1 is GTSNPN, CDR2 SVGIG (reference sequence). The ends were cut back, 5 bases at V and 11 bases at J, with 16 bases in the middle. The full variable domain, with the rest looked up from reference TRBV30 and TRBJ1-5, is SQTIHQWPATLVQPVGSPLSLECTVEGTSNPNLYWYRQAAGRGLQLLFYSVGIGQISSEVPQNLSASRPQDRQFILSSKKLLLSDSGFYLCAWGSGRKAQHFGDGTRLSIL.

This chain links TRBV4-2 with TRBJ2-1, with 8 nucleotides matching TRBD2. CDR3 length: 14 residues. Germline V gene lookup returns CDR1 LGHNA and CDR2 YNFKEQ. The junction had 3 bases not matched to a gene; V was cut back by 0 bases and J by 8 bases. CDR3 region: CASSQEGAGDEQFF. The CDR3 DNA reads as TGTGCCAGCAGCCAAGAGGGAGCGGGAGATGAGCAGTTCTTC.

The V gene is TRBV9, the J gene TRBJ1-2; D perhaps matches TRBD1 (5 bases). The V gene lost 4 bases and the J gene lost 4 bases, with 11 bases spanning the gap. This CDR3 comprises 13 residues. Per the germline V gene, CDR1 is SGDLS and CDR2 is YYNGEE. The CDR3 nucleotides read TGTGCCAGCAGCCCACAGGAACTCTATGGCTACACCTTC. This sequence encodes CASSPQELYGYTF.

This chain uses TRBV20-1 with TRBJ1-6, with D unresolved. Trimming shortened V by 3 bases and J by 7 bases, and 13 bases separated the two germline ends. The CDR3 has 14 amino acids. Germline lookup yields CDR1 DFQATT and CDR2 SNEGSKA (reference sequence). The CDR3 region has the DNA TGCAGTGCTAGTCGCCGGGCCCCAAATTCACCCCTCCACTTT. Amino acids: CSASRRAPNSPLHF.

The genes are TRBV6-1 and TRBJ2-2; 8 bases are shared with TRBD1. With 6 bases clipped from V and 0 bases from J, the junction kept 6 bases outside the gene matches. CDR1 is MNHNS, CDR2 SASEGT, per germline. The CDR3 length is 16 residues. As DNA, the CDR3 is TGTGCCAGCAGCCCCAGACAGGGGTCGAACACCGGGGAGCTGTTTTTT. As protein: CASSPRQGSNTGELFF.

This chain links TRBV7-2 with TRBJ1-4; unclear D gene. This CDR3 spans 14 amino acids. Trimming stripped 5 bases from V and 5 bases from J, with 12 bases between. CDR1 SGHTA and CDR2 FQGNSA come from the germline V gene. DNA of the CDR3: TGTGCCAGCAGCCTCATGACCGGGAATGAAAAACTGTTTTTT. Its protein product is CASSLMTGNEKLFF. Full variable domain (rest looked up from reference TRBV7-2 and TRBJ1-4): GAGVSQSPSNKVTEKGKDVELRCDPISGHTALYWYRQSLGQGLEFLIYFQGNSAPDKSGLPSDRFSAERTGGSVSTLTIQRTQQEDSAVYLCASSLMTGNEKLFFGSGTQLSVL.

The chain links TRBV20-1 to TRBJ2-4; possible D gene TRBD2, 7 bases. V dropped 1 base and J dropped 6 bases, with 13 bases sitting between them. The germline V gene has CDR1 DFQATT and CDR2 SNEGSKA (reference sequence). The length of the CDR3 is 14 residues. The CDR3 loop reads CSARGGGARNIQYF. The CDR3 DNA is TGCAGTGCTAGAGGGGGGGGGGCAAGAAACATTCAGTACTTC.

This clonotype was detected a few times. The CDR3, as DNA: TGTGCCAGTAGCCCTACTAGCGGGAGGACCTTTGACAATGAGCAGTTCTTC. This translates into CASSPTSGRTFDNEQFF. The rearrangement uses TRBV19 and TRBJ2-1, with 12 bases aligning to TRBD2. The junction had 11 bases not matched to a gene; V was cut back by 6 bases and J by 5 bases. The CDR3 sequence is 17 residues long. Germline V gene sequence: CDR1 LNHDA, CDR2 SQIVND (reference sequence).

The chain combines TRBV20-1 with TRBJ2-5, with TRBD1 identical over 9 bases. The J segment lost 5 bases and the V segment lost 2 bases, leaving 6 bases of the junction unmatched. Germline CDR1 DFQATT, CDR2 SNEGSKA (reference sequence). The CDR3 loop spans 14 amino acids. The CDR3 protein is CSARMTGGRETQYF. CDR3 sequence (DNA): TGCAGTGCTAGAATGACAGGGGGTAGGGAGACCCAGTACTTC.

This clonotype has only a few counts. The V and J genes are TRBV10-1 and TRBJ1-2; TRBD1 matches at 11 bases. V lost 8 bases and J lost 4; bases outside the gene matches: 6. Germline loops: CDR1 WNHNN, CDR2 SYGVQD (reference sequence). The CDR3 spans 14 residues. CDR3 in amino acids: CASAGTGGFYGYTF. The CDR3, as DNA: TGCGCCAGCGCCGGGACAGGGGGGTTCTATGGCTACACCTTC.

The chain has TRBV10-1 and TRBJ2-2, with D perhaps TRBD1 (7 bases). With 5 bases removed from V and 0 bases from J, the gap between germline ends came to 10 bases. CDR3 length equals 15 residues. From germline, CDR1 is WNHNN and CDR2 SYGVQD (reference sequence). Written as DNA, the CDR3 is TGCGCCAGCAGTCGGGGGACAGCGAACACCGGGGAGCTGTTTTTT. It codes for CASSRGTANTGELFF.

There are a few counts of this clonotype. The chain has TRBV28 and TRBJ1-1, with D maybe TRBD1 (5 bases). The germline V gene has CDR1 MDHEN and CDR2 SYDVKM. The CDR3 loop spans 14 amino acids. Trimming took off 6 bases at V and 1 base at J, with 12 bases between the two ends. The CDR3 DNA follows: TGTGCCAGCAGAGTTGTTAGGGGGAACACTGAAGCTTTCTTT. Its protein is CASRVVRGNTEAFF.

This clonotype was seen only a few times. J is TRBJ1-2 and V is TRBV6-2 or TRBV6-3; tentatively, D is TRBD1 (5 bases). V lost 3 bases and J 2 bases, leaving 7 bases between the germline ends. The CDR3 has 13 residues. Germline V gives CDR1 MNHEY, CDR2 SVGEGT. As DNA, the CDR3 is TGTGCCAGCAGTTATCAGGGAAACTATGGCTACACCTTC. This sequence encodes CASSYQGNYGYTF.

The chain has TRBV20-1 and TRBJ1-5; 7 bases line up with TRBD1. This CDR3 comprises 11 residues. V dropped 6 bases and J dropped 6; count of bases not matched to a gene: 2. The germline V gene has CDR1 DFQATT and CDR2 SNEGSKA (reference sequence). CDR3 residues: CSAGQVQPQHF. CDR3 bases: TGCAGTGCCGGACAGGTTCAGCCCCAGCATTTT.

V and J are TRBV20-1 and TRBJ1-5; weak D call: TRBD1 (6 bases). The CDR3 is made up of 14 amino acids. With 2 bases removed from V and 5 bases from J, the gap between germline ends came to 13 bases. Germline V gene sequence: CDR1 DFQATT, CDR2 SNEGSKA (reference sequence). Written as DNA, the CDR3 is TGCAGTGCTAGATCACAGGGCTCCTATCAGCCCCAGCATTTT. This translates into CSARSQGSYQPQHF.

This clonotype was seen once. The chain is built from TRBV15 and TRBJ1-2; TRBD1 matches 9 bases. Germline V gives CDR1 LNHNV, CDR2 YYDKDF (reference sequence). The CDR3 covers 14 residues. V trimming: 3 bases; J trimming: 5 bases; junction bases outside the gene matches: 4. CDR3: CATSRMGTGYGYTF. The CDR3 DNA follows: TGTGCCACCAGCAGGATGGGGACAGGGTATGGCTACACCTTC.

Written as DNA, the CDR3 is TGTGCCACCAGCAATAGGGACAGAGGTCAGGGCTACACCTTC. Its protein is CATSNRDRGQGYTF. The rearrangement links TRBV15 to TRBJ1-2, with 7 bases matching TRBD1. V lost 4 bases and J lost 8; bases outside the gene matches: 10. Germline lookup yields CDR1 LNHNV and CDR2 YYDKDF (reference sequence). The CDR3 has 14 amino acids. Filled out from reference TRBV15 and TRBJ1-2, the complete variable domain reads DAMVIQNPRYQVTQFGKPVTLSCSQTLNHNVMYWYQQKSSQAPKLLFHYYDKDFNNEADTPDNFQSRRPNTSFCFLDIRSPGLGDTAMYLCATSNRDRGQGYTFGSGTRLTVV.